This T cell receptor beta chain was observed in a study of CD8 T cells in Susac syndrome. Trimming took 2 bases from V and 12 from J; bases not matched to a gene: 12. CDR1 and CDR2 from the germline V gene are SGHTA and FQGNSA. This CDR3 has 16 amino acids. Relapsing-remitting disease, either stable or active, was present in the multiple sclerosis controls, who were treatment-naive patients. RNA totalling about 0.45 to 1 ug underwent reverse transcription with random hexamers. TCRdb reprocessed the immunoSEQ multiplex PCR reads via MiXCR and lists one record per CDR3 protein. The top ten clones hold around 0.09% of a sample with about 170,000 distinct CDR3 sequences, 80% to 95% of them seen once.

The sample taken for sequencing was CD4+ T cells from PBMCs. The receptor comes from a human donor with multiple sclerosis. The chain joins TRBV7-2 to TRBJ2-1, with 11 bases identical to TRBD2. The CDR3 protein is CASSLQGTSGSDGQFF. For the CDR3, the DNA is TGTGCCAGCAGCTTACAAGGGACTAGCGGTTCGGACGGGCAGTTCTTC.